In its sample, the clone carrying this T cell receptor (beta chain) was seen many times. Its specificity is not known. The sample belongs to a study of glioma-infiltrating T cells. The CDR3 length is 14 residues. Trimming cost V 6 bases and J 7 bases; bases outside gene matches: 5. Points from the study as a whole: CDR3 overlap between tissue and blood was very small. Gliomas, especially low-grade, showed above-expected tissue-blood divergence; non-neoplastic patients showed below.

Amplification of TCR alpha and beta CDR3 regions from RNA used iRepertoire nested multiplex PCR. TCRdb reanalysed the multiplex PCR reads using MiXCR and keeps one entry per CDR3 protein. The table includes tens of thousands of distinct CDR3 sequences, around 42% detected once. The specimen was glioma tissue, nonneoplastic brain tissue, or PBMCs (not recorded which). The gene calls are TRBV12-3 or TRBV12-4 and TRBJ1-4; 10 bases are a match to TRBD1. This clonotype originated in a human donor with low-grade glioma or glioblastoma, undergoing nonglioma brain surgery, or in good health (not recorded which). CDR3 residues: CASRGDRGGEKLFF. In DNA form, the CDR3 reads TGTGCCAGCAGGGGGGACAGGGGAGGTGAAAAACTGTTTTTT.